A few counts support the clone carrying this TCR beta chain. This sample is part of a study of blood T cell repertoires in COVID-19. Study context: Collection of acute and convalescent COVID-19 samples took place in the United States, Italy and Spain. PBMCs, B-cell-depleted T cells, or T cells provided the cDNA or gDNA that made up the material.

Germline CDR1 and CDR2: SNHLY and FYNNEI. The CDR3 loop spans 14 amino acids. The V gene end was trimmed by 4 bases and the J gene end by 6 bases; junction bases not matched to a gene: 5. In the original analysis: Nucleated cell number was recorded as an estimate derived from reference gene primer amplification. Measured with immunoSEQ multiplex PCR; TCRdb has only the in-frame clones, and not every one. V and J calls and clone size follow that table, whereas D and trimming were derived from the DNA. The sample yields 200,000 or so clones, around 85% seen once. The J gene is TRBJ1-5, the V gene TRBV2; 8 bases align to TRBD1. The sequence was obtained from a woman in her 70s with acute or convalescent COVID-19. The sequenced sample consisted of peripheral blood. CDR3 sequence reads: CASSVGQGGQPQHF. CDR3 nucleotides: TGTGCCAGCAGTGTCGGACAGGGAGGTCAGCCCCAGCATTTT.